Listed here are 7 T cell receptor beta chains from one sample, sequenced in a study of technical replicates of blood from a handful of donors (dated by TCRdb to about 2017). Receptors were amplified or captured by the immunoSEQ multiplex PCR assay. In its TCRdb copy, this immuneACCESS table keeps in-frame sequences only and misses some clones. Where compared with another copy, unresolved V genes explain less than half of these, and the others have no known cause. In all, the sample holds approximately 18,000 clones, and under 90% of those were seen once. Of the sample, about 9.4% is held by the ten largest clones. The sequenced sample was PBMCs. These receptors originate from a human donor in good health. Some clones in this sample may be carry-over from other donors' samples.

This sequence joins TRBV27 and TRBJ1-5; TRBD1 matches at 7 bases. The CDR3 is 15 residues long. V gave up 6 bases and J gave up 2 bases; unmatched junction bases: 7. Germline CDR1 is MNHEY and CDR2 is SMNVEV (reference sequence). CDR3 loop: CASSLGGRGNQPQHF. CDR3 in DNA: TGTGCCAGCAGCCTAGGGGGCCGGGGCAATCAGCCCCAGCATTTT.

The chain recombines TRBV15 with TRBJ2-1; tentative D call: TRBD2 (6 bases). The CDR3 is 17 amino acids. The V gene's germline CDR1 is LNHNV and CDR2 YYDKDF (reference sequence). V dropped 4 bases and J dropped 5 bases, with 21 bases sitting between them. CDR3 coding DNA: TGTGCCACCAGCACCTCCCCTCTACCGGGAGCCCACAATGAGCAGTTCTTC. This codes for CATSTSPLPGAHNEQFF.

This chain joins TRBV7-2 and TRBJ2-7; D is perhaps TRBD1 (5 bases). Germline V gives CDR1 SGHTA, CDR2 FQGNSA. The CDR3 is 14 residues long. The V and J ends lost 5 bases and 6 bases respectively, with 17 bases between them. CDR3 amino acids: CASSPGWERGEQYF. The CDR3 DNA reads as TGTGCCAGCAGCCCCGGTTGGGAAAGGGGCGAGCAGTACTTC.

Details on this clone: The junction departs from germline at one end; a sequencing error may be responsible. Other DNA sequences in the sample encode the same CDR3. V usage is TRBV12-5 and J usage is TRBJ1-5; D perhaps matches TRBD1 (5 bases). This CDR3 spans 14 amino acids. Germline V CDR1 and CDR2: LGHNT, FRNRAP. CDR3 nucleotides: TGTGCTAGTGGTTTGGGACAGCCCAATCAGCCTCAGCATTTT. Translation: CASGLGQPNQPQHF.

The chain couples TRBV15 to TRBJ2-7, with D unresolved. Looked up from germline, CDR1 is LNHNV and CDR2 is YYDKDF (reference sequence). There are 14 residues in the CDR3. The V end lost 6 bases, the J end lost 2 bases, and 14 bases lay between the germline ends. As DNA, the CDR3 is TGTGCCACCAGTACAAGCGAGGCGGCCTACGAGCAGTACTTC. The encoded protein is CATSTSEAAYEQYF.

The rearrangement links TRBV19 to TRBJ2-2; maybe TRBD1 (6 bases). The CDR3 spans 13 residues. Germline-derived CDR1 and CDR2 are LNHDA and SQIVND (reference sequence). The CDR3 is CAIQGVVIGELFF. CDR3 DNA: TGTGCTATACAGGGCGTCGTCATCGGGGAGCTGTTTTTT.

The genes are TRBV2 and TRBJ2-5; D remains ambiguous. In germline, CDR1 is SNHLY, CDR2 FYNNEI. This CDR3 is 17 amino acids long. Trimming removed 0 bases at V and 2 bases at J, with 16 bases between. CDR3 protein: CASSEAPLAGWQETQYF. The CDR3 nucleotides read TGTGCCAGCAGTGAAGCGCCCCTGGCAGGTTGGCAAGAGACCCAGTACTTC.